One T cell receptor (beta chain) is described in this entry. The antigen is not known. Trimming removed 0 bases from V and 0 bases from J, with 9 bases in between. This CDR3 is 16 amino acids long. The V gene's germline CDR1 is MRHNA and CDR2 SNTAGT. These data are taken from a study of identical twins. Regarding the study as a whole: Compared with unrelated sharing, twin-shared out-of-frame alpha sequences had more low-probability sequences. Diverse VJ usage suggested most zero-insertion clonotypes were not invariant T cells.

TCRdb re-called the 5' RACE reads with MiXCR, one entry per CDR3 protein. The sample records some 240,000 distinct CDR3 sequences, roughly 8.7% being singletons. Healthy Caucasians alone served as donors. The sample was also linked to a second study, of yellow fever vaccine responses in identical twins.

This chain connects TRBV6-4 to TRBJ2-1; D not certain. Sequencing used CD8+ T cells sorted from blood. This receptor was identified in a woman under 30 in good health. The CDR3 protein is CASSDSRVVSYNEQFF. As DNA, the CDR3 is TGTGCCAGCAGTGACTCGAGAGTAGTCTCCTACAATGAGCAGTTCTTC.